This T cell receptor (beta chain) is from a study of regulatory T cells in long-lasting Graves disease (dated by TCRdb to the early 2020s). At the level of the whole study: Patients with newly diagnosed Graves' disease had been on antithyroid drugs for under 3 months. A total of around 33 samples were covered by TCR sequencing, comprising roughly 13 persistent and around 20 newly diagnosed Graves' disease patients. The study took place in China and was registered as a clinical trial. Peripheral blood TCR sequencing and RNA sequencing compared persistent Graves' disease patients with newly diagnosed Graves' disease patients.

Taken with the paper, the label for time point translates to: newly diagnosed GD, antithyroid drugs for less than 3 months. For both TCR sequencing and RNA sequencing, RNA was extracted from PBMCs using TRIzol. Graves' disease was diagnosed according to American Thyroid Association guidelines. Patients were recruited from an endocrinology department in Xi'an, China. Each patient gave around 9 milliliters of peripheral blood, collected in an EDTA anticoagulant tube. Ficoll Paque Plus density gradient separation was used to isolate PBMCs, and no further T cell sorting was done. An Agilent 2100 Bioanalyzer and agarose gel were used to check RNA quality, and a NanoDrop 2000 was used to measure RNA concentration. Paper-wide results and their limitations: Peripheral blood alone was examined, since thyroid tissue, which constituted the primary lesion, could not be accessed. Preferential use of TRBV28, TRBJ1-2 and TRBJ2-5 was observed in persistent disease, whereas TRBV20-1 and TRBJ2-1 were favored in newly diagnosed disease. Persistent Graves' disease patients showed lower TCR Shannon entropy and fewer highly expanded clones than newly diagnosed patients, suggesting clonal expansion. Sequencing and analysis were limited to the TCR beta chain. The authors noted that the small sample size was a limitation that may lower accuracy. More public clonotypes were shared among persistent patients (fewer than 3,000) than among newly diagnosed patients (roughly 1,000).

There are 13 amino acids in the CDR3, from cysteine to phenylalanine inclusive. Only CDR3 DNA is held: 39 bases, read in frame from base 1. At the junction V is shortened by 6 bases and J by 9 bases, with 15 bases in between. The germline V gene supplies CDR1 MNHEY and CDR2 SVGEGT. On this clonotype: Its antigen remains undetermined. Per-base quality was not reported, and no clone a single base away is much larger than it.

The method behind the library was multiplex PCR. This sample was sequenced with an Illumina HiSeq 4000. iRepertoire HTBI primers and Arm-PCR amplification of CDR3 regions were used to construct TCR beta libraries. Before sequencing, the PCR products underwent gel purification. On the study's bioinformatics: Gene usage analysis of CDR3 amino acid clonotypes relied on the roughly 60 TRBV and 14 TRBJ segments identified across samples. COPE and FqMerger were used to merge the filtered high-quality paired reads into contigs. BLAST was used to align contigs to IMGT TRBV, TRBD and TRBJ reference genes, with CDR3 defined following IMGT. Clonotypes above 0.1% frequency were classified as highly expanded clones. Repertoire diversity was measured by Shannon entropy, and V-J evenness by the Gini coefficient. A clonotype was considered public if more than one individual shared it. TCRdb reprocessing: public reads trimmed at Q25 with fastp, clones called with MiXCR, in-frame beta chains kept. Each CDR3 protein gets just one entry, which takes the most common genes and DNA from the rows behind it. These V and J calls rely on TCRdb rather than the paper's analysis. Across this sample there are around 420,000 distinct CDR3 sequences, with 15% to 17% seen only once. The top ten constitute approximately 22% of the sample.

This sequence was found in a female donor with Graves disease. The sequenced sample was peripheral blood mononuclear cells (PBMCs), obtained at new diagnosis, from a patient treated with antithyroid drugs. The chain uses TRBV6-2 or TRBV6-3 and TRBJ1-5, with TRBD1 perhaps the D gene, on 5 matching bases. This receptor has the CDR3 CASRVTGDAPQHF. The DNA sequence is TGTGCCAGCAGAGTGACGGGGGACGCGCCCCAGCATTTT.